Presented here are 10 T cell receptor beta chains from one specimen sequenced in a study of Ad26.COV2.S vaccination and SARS-CoV-2 variants. Profiled with immunoSEQ multiplex PCR; TCRdb holds only in-frame clones, not every one. This table holds 400,000 to 450,000 clones, about nine tenths found once. Specified treatment: 19 received Ad26.COV2.S at low or high dose, single or two shots; roughly five received placebo; per-sample allocation not given. Material that was analyzed had been drawn on day 63 after the first vaccine or placebo injection. This sample comprised peripheral blood, obtained in a trial of Ad26.COV2.S vaccine versus placebo. All receptors come from a person between 18 and 59 years old who received the Ad26.COV2.S COVID-19 vaccine or a placebo.

The rearrangement uses TRBV15 and TRBJ2-7, with D possibly being TRBD2 (5 bases). V was shortened by 0 bases and J by 2 bases, with 11 bases between the two germline ends. The CDR3 is made up of 15 amino acids. CDR1 is LNHNV and CDR2 is YYDKDF in the germline V gene (reference sequence). The DNA for the CDR3 is TGTGCCACCAGCAGAGAGTTAGCGTCCCCCTACGAGCAGTACTTC. Its protein product is CATSRELASPYEQYF.

This sequence joins TRBV19 and TRBJ1-3; 9 bases are shared with TRBD1. CDR3 length: 15 residues. Germline assignment: CDR1 LNHDA and CDR2 SQIVND (reference sequence). With V trimmed by 5 bases and J by 5 bases, 7 bases remained unmatched. The CDR3 sequence: CASSSQGASRNTIYF. The CDR3, as DNA: TGTGCCAGTAGTTCACAGGGGGCGAGCCGAAACACCATATATTTT.

V is TRBV30 and J is TRBJ2-1; D gene unclear. This CDR3 has 12 amino acids. V lost 2 bases and J 8 bases, leaving 10 bases between the germline ends. The germline CDR1 and CDR2 sequences are GTSNPN and SVGIG (reference sequence). The CDR3 is CAWSRSSYEQFF. The CDR3 DNA reads as TGTGCCTGGAGTCGATCGAGTTATGAGCAGTTCTTC.

J is TRBJ2-1 and V is TRBV29-1, with D tentatively TRBD1 (5 bases). This CDR3 contains 14 residues. V was pared by 3 bases and J by 2 bases, with 11 bases between. Germline V gives CDR1 SQVTM, CDR2 ANQGSEA. The CDR3 loop is CSVEGPLTYNEQFF. The DNA of the CDR3 is TGCAGCGTTGAGGGGCCCTTAACCTACAATGAGCAGTTCTTC.

This clone was observed a handful of times. This chain connects TRBV7-9 to TRBJ1-3; tentatively, D is TRBD1 (6 bases). Germline CDR1 reads SEHNR; CDR2 reads FQNEAQ (reference sequence). Trimming took off 4 bases at V and 4 bases at J, with 11 bases between the two ends. The CDR3 is 14 amino acids. The CDR3 DNA reads as TGTGCCAGCAGCTATACAGGGACGGGAAACACCATATATTTT. Translation: CASSYTGTGNTIYF.

The chain recombines TRBV6-2 or TRBV6-3 with TRBJ1-2; D remains unclear. Trimming cost V 5 bases and J 4 bases, with 8 bases left between them. The CDR3 has 12 residues. Germline assignment: CDR1 MNHEY and CDR2 SVGEGT. In DNA form, the CDR3 reads TGTGCCAGCAGTGAGGGTACCTATGGCTACACCTTC. It is translated as CASSEGTYGYTF.

The rearrangement uses TRBV9 and TRBJ2-7; 11 bases fit TRBD2. With V trimmed by 3 bases and J by 2 bases, 1 base remained unmatched. This CDR3 has 14 residues. CDR1 is SGDLS and CDR2 is YYNGEE in the germline V gene. CDR3 loop: CASSAGLAAYEQYF. The CDR3 DNA follows: TGTGCCAGCAGCGCGGGACTAGCGGCCTACGAGCAGTACTTC.

This chain connects TRBV7-2 to TRBJ1-3; TRBD1 matches at 7 bases. The ends lost 5 bases at V and 1 base at J; junction bases unmatched: 2. The CDR3 is 14 residues long. Germline V gene lookup returns CDR1 SGHTA and CDR2 FQGNSA. This CDR3 is CASSTQGSGNTIYF. For the CDR3, the DNA is TGTGCCAGCAGCACACAGGGGTCTGGAAACACCATATATTTT. Supplemented by reference TRBV7-2 and TRBJ1-3, the full variable domain reads GAGVSQSPSNKVTEKGKDVELRCDPISGHTALYWYRQSLGQGLEFLIYFQGNSAPDKSGLPSDRFSAERTGGSVSTLTIQRTQQEDSAVYLCASSTQGSGNTIYFGEGSWLTVV.

J is TRBJ1-6 and V is TRBV7-2, with TRBD1 as a possible D gene (6 bases). The CDR3 has 14 residues. Deletions cut 5 bases from V and 9 bases from J, with 14 bases between. CDR1 is SGHTA and CDR2 is FQGNSA in the germline V gene. The CDR3 nucleotides read TGTGCCAGCAGCCTACGGACAGTCAGTTCACCCCTCCACTTT. Its translation: CASSLRTVSSPLHF.

The chain combines TRBV7-8 with TRBJ2-5, with D perhaps matching TRBD1 (5 bases). The germline gives CDR1 SGHVS, CDR2 FQNEAQ. The CDR3 spans 14 residues. Trimming took 2 bases from V and 1 from J, leaving 8 bases between them. The CDR3 bases are TGTGCCAGCAGCTTACTAGACAGCCAAGAGACCCAGTACTTC. Amino acids: CASSLLDSQETQYF.